This is a list of T cell receptor beta chains from one sample in a study of CD8 T cell repertoires and HIV-1 epitope variants. Generated by immunoSEQ multiplex PCR, the TCRdb table keeps only in-frame clones and is missing some. The repertoire holds some 2,200 clones, roughly 66% seen once, with about 42% in the top ten. No antigens are known for them. The specimen was cultured CD8+ T cells derived from PBMCs. Source of these receptors: a male donor with HIV. Both conserved end residues are part of each CDR3. Fields, in order: V gene, J gene, CDR3 protein.

TRBV6-5	TRBJ1-1	CASSYSSLDEAFF
TRBV19	TRBJ1-5	CASTPDRLSNQPQHF
TRBV5-1	TRBJ2-7	CASSLTSGTYEQYF
TRBV7-3	TRBJ2-3	CASSPTLAGGGDTQYF
TRBV11-2	TRBJ2-5	CASSLGRELQETQYF
TRBV4-1	TRBJ2-4	CASSQGAQGGNIQYF
TRBV10-1	TRBJ2-3	CASSESNRGTDTQYF
TRBV7-9	TRBJ2-7	CASSLAGQGVDYEQYF
TRBV28	TRBJ2-7	CASSSDVSAYEQYF
TRBV28	TRBJ2-7	CASSSSSWISYEQYF